The rows below give T cell receptor beta chains drawn from one sample of a study of lymphopenia after photon versus proton radiotherapy. Repertoires were generated with immunoSEQ multiplex PCR, while TCRdb's copy carries only in-frame clones and drops some. The sample shows more than 30,000 clones, approximately 92% of them seen only once. This material consisted of peripheral blood, taken from a patient treated with proton-based radiotherapy. The receptor source for this set is a woman between 65 and 79 years old with pancreatic cancer. Some clones in this sample may be carry-over from other donors' samples. CDR3s include the opening cysteine and the closing phenylalanine or tryptophan. Each record gives: D gene, J gene, V gene, clone size, CDR3 protein, CDR3 DNA. D genes are given only for firm matches. Not every row has a clone size; where given, it reads once, few, many or a size class.

TRBD1,TRBJ1-2,TRBV25-1,NA,CASSATGQGNYGYTF,TGTGCCAGCAGTGCCACTGGACAGGGTAACTATGGCTACACCTTC
NA,TRBJ2-1,TRBV7-9,NA,CASSLSFGIKNEQFF,TGTGCCAGCAGCTTAAGTTTTGGGATAAAAAATGAGCAGTTCTTC
TRBD1,TRBJ1-1,TRBV2,NA,CASSDDSGGVGTEAFF,TGTGCCAGCAGTGACGACTCAGGGGGAGTCGGCACTGAAGCTTTCTTT
TRBD2,TRBJ2-1,TRBV11-2,NA,CASSLTLAGAYYNEQFF,TGTGCCAGCAGCTTGACGCTAGCGGGAGCTTATTACAATGAGCAGTTCTTC
TRBD2,TRBJ2-1,TRBV10-2,few,CASSDGQKRLAGHEQFF,TGCGCCAGCAGTGACGGACAGAAACGACTAGCGGGCCATGAGCAGTTCTTC
NA,TRBJ1-2,TRBV28,few,CASSDYYGYTF,TGTGCCAGCAGTGATTACTATGGCTACACCTTC
NA,TRBJ2-5,TRBV7-2,once,CASSFAGNSETQYF,TGTGCCAGCAGCTTCGCAGGGAACTCAGAGACCCAGTACTTC
TRBD1,TRBJ2-2,TRBV7-2,NA,CASSLQGKGAGELFF,TGTGCCAGCAGCCTACAGGGGAAGGGGGCCGGGGAGCTGTTTTTT
NA,TRBJ1-1,TRBV2,NA,CASSELARGAFF,TGTGCCAGCAGTGAATTGGCCCGGGGGGCTTTCTTT
NA,TRBJ2-5,TRBV6-5,NA,CASSNQGETQYF,TGTGCCAGCAGTAACCAAGGCGAGACCCAGTACTTC
NA,TRBJ2-5,TRBV19,NA,CASSMAQGGQETQYF,TGTGCCAGTAGTATGGCACAGGGCGGTCAAGAGACCCAGTACTTC
TRBD2,TRBJ2-7,TRBV7-8,NA,CASSPRLAGEGEQYF,TGTGCCAGCAGCCCCCGACTAGCGGGAGAAGGTGAGCAGTACTTC
NA,TRBJ2-2,TRBV28,NA,CASSLGGPAGELFF,TGTGCCAGCAGTTTAGGGGGCCCGGCCGGGGAGCTGTTTTTT
NA,TRBJ1-5,TRBV4-2,NA,CASSQDRGTGQPQHF,TGTGCCAGCAGCCAAGATCGAGGTACCGGGCAGCCCCAGCATTTT
NA,TRBJ2-2,TRBV5-5,NA,CASSLKGIGTNTGELFF,TGTGCCAGCAGCTTAAAAGGGATAGGGACGAACACCGGGGAGCTGTTTTTT
NA,TRBJ1-6,TRBV5-1,NA,CASSLGTWGNSPLHF,TGCGCCAGCAGCTTGGGGACTTGGGGGAATTCACCCCTCCACTTT
NA,TRBJ1-1,TRBV2,NA,CASRTRLNTEAFF,TGTGCCAGCAGAACCAGACTGAACACTGAAGCTTTCTTT
NA,TRBJ1-1,TRBV6-5,NA,CASSLGRNTEAFF,TGTGCCAGCAGTTTAGGCAGGAACACTGAAGCTTTCTTT
NA,TRBJ2-3,TRBV7-2,NA,CASSLEWGSDTQYF,TGTGCCAGCAGCTTAGAATGGGGATCCGATACGCAGTATTTT
NA,TRBJ2-1,TRBV7-6,NA,CASSPRPQGEQFF,TGTGCCAGCAGCCCCAGACCTCAGGGTGAGCAGTTCTTC
NA,TRBJ2-1,TRBV14,NA,CASSYPSGGNEQFF,TGTGCCAGCAGCTATCCCTCCGGGGGCAATGAGCAGTTCTTC
NA,TRBJ1-5,TRBV15,NA,CATSREQSNQPQHF,TGTGCCACCAGCAGAGAACAAAGCAATCAGCCCCAGCATTTT
TRBD2,TRBJ2-7,TRBV19,NA,CASSFGLGSYEQYF,TGTGCCAGTAGTTTCGGACTAGGATCCTACGAGCAGTACTTC
NA,TRBJ1-2,TRBV5-6,NA,CASSYLQNYGYTF,TGTGCCAGCAGCTATTTACAGAACTATGGCTACACCTTC
TRBD2,TRBJ2-1,TRBV7-6,once,CASSLGLAGLTNEQFF,TGTGCCAGCAGCTTAGGGCTAGCGGGACTTACGAATGAGCAGTTCTTC
TRBD1,TRBJ1-2,TRBV2,once,CASSEARIGQATGYTF,TGTGCCAGCAGTGAAGCACGGATTGGACAGGCTACGGGCTACACCTTC
NA,TRBJ1-2,TRBV5-4,once,CASSLSVGATNYGYTF,TGTGCCAGCAGCTTGAGCGTTGGCGCAACTAACTATGGCTACACCTTC
NA,TRBJ1-2,TRBV2,few,CASRETGYGYTF,TGTGCCAGCAGGGAAACAGGGTATGGCTACACCTTC
TRBD2,TRBJ2-3,TRBV6-1,NA,CASKAIAGGPTQYF,TGTGCCAGCAAGGCGATAGCGGGAGGGCCGACGCAGTATTTT
NA,TRBJ1-4,TRBV2,NA,CASSNPMRGLGELFF,TGTGCCAGCAGTAACCCTATGCGGGGACTAGGGGAACTGTTTTTT
NA,TRBJ2-2,TRBV7-9,few,CASSPSIQTGELFF,TGTGCCAGCAGCCCCAGTATTCAGACCGGGGAGCTGTTTTTT
NA,TRBJ2-7,TRBV5-1,NA,CASSLDGQGIGEQYF,TGCGCCAGCAGCTTGGATGGGCAGGGGATCGGCGAGCAGTACTTC
NA,TRBJ2-1,TRBV6-5,NA,CASSYSNRGNEQFF,TGTGCCAGCAGTTACTCCAACCGCGGCAATGAGCAGTTCTTC
NA,TRBJ1-5,TRBV21-1,NA,CASSKVGTPYSNQPQHF,TGTGCCAGCAGCAAAGTCGGGACACCTTATAGCAATCAGCCCCAGCATTTT
TRBD1,TRBJ1-4,TRBV27,NA,CASSLYRRQGGGNEKLFF,TGTGCCAGCAGTTTATACCGTAGACAGGGAGGTGGTAATGAAAAACTGTTTTTT
TRBD2,TRBJ2-7,TRBV7-3,once,CASSLGGTSSYEQYF,TGTGCCAGCAGCTTAGGTGGGACTAGCTCCTACGAGCAGTACTTC
NA,TRBJ2-5,TRBV7-2,NA,CASSYDLQETQYF,TGTGCCAGCAGCTACGACTTACAAGAGACCCAGTACTTC
NA,TRBJ2-1,TRBV12-5,once,CASGSGTNYNEQFF,TGTGCTAGTGGGTCCGGGACCAATTACAATGAGCAGTTCTTC
NA,TRBJ2-5,TRBV25-1,NA,CASRDIQETQYF,TGTGCCAGCAGGGACATCCAAGAGACCCAGTACTTC
NA,TRBJ2-3,TRBV11-2,NA,CASSLVQRTWSTDTQYF,TGTGCCAGCAGCTTAGTTCAGCGGACGTGGAGCACAGATACGCAGTATTTT
NA,TRBJ1-6,TRBV11-3,NA,CASRGLSNSPLHF,TGTGCCAGCAGGGGGCTTAGTAATTCACCCCTCCACTTT
NA,TRBJ1-2,TRBV10-3,NA,CAITEGTATNYGYTF,TGTGCCATCACCGAAGGGACGGCAACTAACTATGGCTACACCTTC